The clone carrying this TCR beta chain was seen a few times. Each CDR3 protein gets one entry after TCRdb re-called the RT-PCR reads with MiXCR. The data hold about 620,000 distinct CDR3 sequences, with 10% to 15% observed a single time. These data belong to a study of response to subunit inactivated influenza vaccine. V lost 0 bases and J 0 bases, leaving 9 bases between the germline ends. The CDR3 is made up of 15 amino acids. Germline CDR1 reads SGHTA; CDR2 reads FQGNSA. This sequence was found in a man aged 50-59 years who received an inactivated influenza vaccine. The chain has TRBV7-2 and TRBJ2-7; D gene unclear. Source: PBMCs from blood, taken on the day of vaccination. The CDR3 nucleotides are TGTGCCAGCAGCTTAGCGCTCCGGAACTCCTACGAGCAGTACTTC. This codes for CASSLALRNSYEQYF.